This T cell receptor beta chain was identified in a study of response to subunit inactivated influenza vaccine (dated by TCRdb to 2017 to 2018). For the study in its entirety: To follow how T cells responded to a trivalent subunit inactivated influenza vaccine, the researchers relied on deep quantitative profiling of the T cell receptor repertoire.

Inclusive of the bounding cysteine and phenylalanine, the CDR3 is 14 residues long. This entry keeps only the CDR3 DNA: 42 bases, framed from base 1. The junction shows trimming of 6 bases on V and 9 bases on J, and the gene matches do not reach 13 bases of it. CDR1 DFQATT and CDR2 SNEGSKA are derived from the germline V gene (reference sequence). Worth noting for this clonotype: Its binding antigen is unknown. No much larger clone exists at a distance of one base, and base qualities are not known.

Findings and caveats that apply to the study as a whole: The authors proposed that each seasonal influenza vaccination may bring in only a limited number of new T cells.

The protocol used for the library was RT-PCR. The run used an Illumina HiSeq 2500. In TCRdb, the public reads were trimmed at Q25 with fastp and aligned with MiXCR, with productive beta chains retained. Here each entry gathers all rows of one CDR3 protein and keeps the most common genes and DNA. The sample table contains some 800,000 distinct CDR3 sequences; only one count was recorded for approximately 22% of them. The ten largest account for roughly 10% of the sample. The clonotype was recovered from a middle-aged man who received an inactivated influenza vaccine. Donor details come from another sample of the same person, matched by shared clones. The sample was PBMCs from blood, taken 5 days after vaccination. The receptor chain draws on TRBV20-1 and TRBJ2-1; a stretch of 8 junction bases matches TRBD1. The CDR3 region has the sequence CSAKRTGNSGEQFF. The DNA sequence is given as TGCAGTGCCAAACGGACAGGGAATTCGGGTGAGCAGTTCTTC.